Sequencing of this T cell receptor (beta chain) was carried out in a study of shared clonotypes between healthy human individuals. Several immunoSEQ plates held equal portions of the genomic DNA taken from each subset. Authors' analysis steps: ImmunoSEQ yielded junction-only sequences lacking quality scores, so filtering differed. TCRdb keeps only in-frame clones here, not all; method: immunoSEQ multiplex PCR. That table gives V, J and clone size, and the DNA gave D and trimming. The sample has around 550,000 clones; approximately 95% are singletons. Terminally differentiated effector memory CD45RA+ cells were excluded by CCR7 positive selection of CD45RO-negative cells. Donors included only healthy HIV-negative adults lacking recent acute infections or vaccinations. This CDR3 has 15 amino acids. Germline CDR1 is WSHSY and CDR2 is SAAADI. Trimming pared 2 bases from V and 4 bases from J, leaving 12 bases between.

Sequencing was done on a sample of naive CD8+ T cells sorted from blood. The sequence came from a woman aged 25 to 39 in good health. The V and J genes are TRBV10-2 and TRBJ2-1; D remains ambiguous. CDR3 bases: TGCGCCAGCAGTGAGCTTGGCGGACGATACAATGAGCAGTTCTTC. Translation gives CASSELGGRYNEQFF.